The clone carrying this TCR beta chain was found a few times. The data were taken from a study of PD-L1 blockade in urothelial cancer. Study as a whole: Male sex and bladder-origin urothelial cancer were recorded for about 85% of the roughly 30 patients.

Time point noted: pretreatment peripheral blood. Profiling relied on immunoSEQ multiplex PCR, and the TCRdb table lists in-frame clones only, not all of them. The sample shows 50,000 to 55,000 clones, around 84% of them seen only once. The TCR originated in a man between 60 and 75 years old with urothelial cancer. The source was PBMCs, collected around atezolizumab (anti-PD-L1) treatment.

CDR3 region: CASSSVGGRALSYEQYF. The CDR3 DNA is TGCGCCAGCAGCTCCGTGGGCGGGAGGGCCCTTTCCTACGAGCAGTACTTC. J is TRBJ2-7 and V is TRBV5-1; 9 bases line up with TRBD2. Germline V lookup: CDR1 SGHRS, CDR2 YFSETQ. After removal of 3 bases from V and 1 base from J, the junction contained 11 bases not matched to a gene. The CDR3 consists of 17 residues.